The rows below give T cell receptor beta chains drawn from one sample of a study of CD8 T cells in Susac syndrome. Using its own MiXCR run on the immunoSEQ multiplex PCR reads, TCRdb lists one record per CDR3 protein. The sample has 150,000 to 200,000 distinct CDR3 sequences; approximately 93% are singletons. Sequenced: CD4+ T cells from PBMCs. Receptors originate from a human donor with multiple sclerosis. Both conserved end residues are part of each CDR3. Fields, in order: clone size, J gene, V gene, D gene, CDR3 protein, CDR3 DNA. A D gene is named only where the DNA matches it firmly. Clone size is given for some rows only: seen once, a few or many times, or a class if the clone is expanded.

NA | TRBJ2-5 | TRBV28 | NA | CASSPPLAETQYF | TGTGCCAGCAGTCCTCCTTTGGCGGAGACCCAGTACTTC
once | TRBJ2-5 | TRBV7-7 | TRBD1 | CASSLQGVLETQYF | TGTGCCAGCAGCTTACAGGGGGTTTTGGAGACCCAGTACTTC
NA | TRBJ1-5 | TRBV12-3/TRBV12-4 | NA | CASSGRVGNQPQHF | TGTGCCAGCAGTGGCCGGGTAGGCAATCAGCCCCAGCATTTT
NA | TRBJ1-2 | TRBV19 | NA | CASSKKEGAWIYGYTF | TGTGCCAGTAGTAAAAAGGAAGGGGCGTGGATCTATGGCTACACCTTC
NA | TRBJ2-4 | TRBV15 | NA | CATSRDSQGADIQYF | TGTGCCACCAGCAGAGACTCCCAAGGGGCGGACATTCAGTACTTC
NA | TRBJ2-6 | TRBV5-4 | NA | CASMASSGANVLTF | TGTGCCAGCATGGCCTCCTCTGGGGCCAACGTCCTGACTTTC
NA | TRBJ2-5 | TRBV27 | NA | CASSTGTQETQYF | TGTGCCAGCAGCACAGGTACCCAAGAGACCCAGTACTTC
NA | TRBJ2-4 | TRBV27 | NA | CASSSSRTDIQYF | TGTGCCAGCAGTTCTTCCCGGACTGACATTCAGTACTTC
NA | TRBJ1-6 | TRBV2 | NA | CASSEGDFYNSPLHF | TGTGCCAGCAGTGAGGGGGACTTCTATAATTCACCCCTCCACTTT
once | TRBJ2-7 | TRBV6-6 | NA | CASSYSSSGTEQYF | TGTGCCAGCAGTTACTCGAGTTCGGGGACCGAGCAGTACTTC
once | TRBJ2-5 | TRBV7-3 | NA | CASSPQDGHPAQYF | TGTGCCAGCAGCCCCCAGGACGGGCACCCGGCCCAGTACTTC
NA | TRBJ2-5 | TRBV2 | TRBD2 | CASRWEGETQYF | TGTGCCAGCAGGTGGGAGGGAGAGACCCAGTACTTC
NA | TRBJ1-2 | TRBV2 | TRBD1 | CASSVQGGDYGYTF | TGTGCCAGCAGTGTTCAGGGGGGAGACTATGGCTACACCTTC